The next 27 T cell receptor beta chains were all read from a single sample in a study of CD8 T cells in ankylosing spondylitis. Via MiXCR, TCRdb re-called the 5' RACE reads, giving one row per CDR3 protein. The data hold 250,000 or so distinct CDR3 sequences, with around 25% observed a single time. The sample taken for sequencing was blood, either unsorted or a sorted T cell fraction (not recorded which). All receptors derive from a male donor with ankylosing spondylitis or in good health (not recorded which).

This chain uses TRBV9 with TRBJ2-5, with TRBD2 matching over 7 bases. Germline CDR1 reads SGDLS; CDR2 reads YYNGEE. With V trimmed by 0 bases and J by 4 bases, 3 bases remained unmatched. This CDR3 is built from 14 residues. Here the CDR3 reads CASSVATGGETQYF. The CDR3 DNA reads TGTGCCAGCAGCGTAGCTACGGGAGGAGAGACCCAGTACTTC.

As for this clonotype: This may stem from a read error, because a much larger clone lies one nucleotide away. The chain recombines TRBV5-5 with TRBJ2-7; D remains ambiguous. The V gene's germline CDR1 is SGHKS and CDR2 YYEKEE (reference sequence). The length of the CDR3 is 13 residues. V shed 4 bases and J shed 3 bases, with 11 bases lying between them. CDR3 sequence (DNA): TGTGCCAGCAGCGCATACAAGTACTACGAGCAGTACTTC. It codes for CASSAYKYYEQYF.

CDR3 nucleotide sequence: TGCGCCAGCAGCTTGCAACGGATATACAATGAGCAGTTCTTC. It translates to CASSLQRIYNEQFF. The chain employs TRBV5-1 and TRBJ2-1; D gene uncertain. This CDR3 has 14 residues. Germline V gene sequence: CDR1 SGHRS, CDR2 YFSETQ. Trimming cost V 1 base and J 4 bases, with 9 bases left between them.

The chain joins TRBV6-7 to TRBJ2-6, with TRBD2 identical over 8 bases. TRBV6-7 falls under the ORF class, with uncertain function. The CDR3 sequence is 24 residues long. The V segment lost 4 bases and the J segment 3 bases; nucleotides outside the gene matches: 29. The CDR3 is CASSLRSLLREGGATRFGANVLTF. The DNA for the CDR3 is TGTGCCAGCAGTTTACGGAGTTTGCTTCGGGAGGGGGGGGCCACGCGTTTTGGGGCCAACGTCCTGACTTTC.

The rearrangement joins TRBV12-3 or TRBV12-4 to TRBJ2-7; 7 bases map to TRBD2. The trim removed 5 bases at V and 2 bases at J, leaving 12 bases unmatched. This CDR3 has 16 amino acids. Here the CDR3 DNA reads TGTGCCAGCAGTCCTCTGGGGGGGGGTGCCACCTACGAGCAGTACTTC. The encoded protein is CASSPLGGGATYEQYF.

The genes are TRBV20-1 and TRBJ2-5; D possibly corresponds to TRBD1 (5 bases). This CDR3 has 14 amino acids. Germline-derived CDR1 and CDR2 are DFQATT and SNEGSKA (reference sequence). Trimming shortened V by 4 bases and J by 0 bases, and 12 bases separated the two germline ends. The CDR3 loop is CSATPQGYQETQYF. The CDR3, as DNA: TGCAGTGCTACACCCCAGGGTTACCAAGAGACCCAGTACTTC.

The V gene is TRBV20-1, the J gene TRBJ1-5, with a tentative D call TRBD1 (5 bases). CDR3 size: 16 residues. From germline, CDR1 is DFQATT and CDR2 SNEGSKA (reference sequence). V lost 3 bases to trimming and J lost 0 bases, with 15 bases between them. The CDR3 sequence is CSARSGAGGSNQPQHF. CDR3 bases: TGCAGTGCTAGGTCCGGGGCCGGAGGTAGCAATCAGCCCCAGCATTTT.

The V and J genes are TRBV20-1 and TRBJ1-5; a possible D gene is TRBD1 (6 bases). This CDR3 comprises 14 residues. Trimming left V 6 bases short and J 6 bases short, with 18 bases between. Germline values: CDR1 DFQATT, CDR2 SNEGSKA (reference sequence). The CDR3 loop reads CSAARGGLSQPQHF. CDR3 sequence (DNA): TGCAGTGCCGCCCGAGGGGGGTTAAGTCAGCCCCAGCATTTT.

The chain uses TRBV6-6 and TRBJ2-3; no clear D gene. Trimming shortened V by 2 bases and J by 6 bases, and 6 bases separated the two germline ends. This CDR3 is 12 amino acids long. In germline, CDR1 is MNHNY, CDR2 SVGAGI (reference sequence). CDR3 sequence reads: CASSYLGDTQYF. The CDR3 DNA is TGTGCCAGCAGTTACCTCGGTGATACGCAGTATTTT.

This clonotype was seen more than once but under ten times. This chain connects TRBV20-1 to TRBJ2-1; D is possibly TRBD2 (6 bases). The V end was cut by 6 bases, the J end by 4 bases, with 19 bases between. The CDR3 runs to 15 residues. Germline-derived CDR1 and CDR2 are DFQATT and SNEGSKA (reference sequence). CDR3: CSALIGLALYNEQFF. The CDR3 DNA reads as TGCAGTGCCCTCATCGGGCTAGCGTTGTACAATGAGCAGTTCTTC.

This clonotype was seen at least ten times. The chain recombines TRBV28 with TRBJ2-7; D is unresolved. Germline assignment: CDR1 MDHEN and CDR2 SYDVKM. CDR3 size: 14 residues. V was cut by 3 bases and J by 7 bases, with 16 bases left in between. The CDR3 DNA follows: TGTGCCAGCAGTTTGCAGTCAGTTTTGAGAGAGCAGTACTTC. This codes for CASSLQSVLREQYF.

This clonotype has at least ten counts. The V and J genes are TRBV7-3 and TRBJ1-2; 8 bases are shared with TRBD1. Per germline, CDR1 SGHTA and CDR2 FQGTGA. The CDR3 has 16 amino acids. V lost 8 bases, J lost 7 bases, and 18 bases stayed unmatched. The CDR3 spells CASPELITGGVGGYTF. As DNA, the CDR3 is TGTGCCAGCCCTGAATTGATTACAGGGGGGGTTGGTGGCTACACCTTC.

This clonotype was observed at least ten times. This chain connects TRBV20-1 to TRBJ1-2; possibly TRBD1 for D (6 bases). Germline V gene sequence: CDR1 DFQATT, CDR2 SNEGSKA (reference sequence). V shed 6 bases and J shed 4 bases, with 21 bases lying between them. This CDR3 has 15 residues. This CDR3 is CSAIRGSPEIYGYTF. Written as DNA, the CDR3 is TGCAGTGCGATCAGGGGATCCCCAGAGATCTATGGCTACACCTTC.

In its sample, this clonotype was seen many times. The CDR3, as DNA: TGCAGCGTTGAAGTGACAGGGGGCCGGGCTGAAGCTTTCTTT. Translated, it gives CSVEVTGGRAEAFF. The rearrangement joins TRBV29-1 to TRBJ1-1, with 10 bases aligning to TRBD1. Germline CDR1 reads SQVTM; CDR2 reads ANQGSEA. There are 14 residues in the CDR3. V trimming: 1 base; J trimming: 6 bases; junction bases outside the gene matches: 5.

This chain connects TRBV12-3 or TRBV12-4 to TRBJ2-1; D possibly corresponds to TRBD1 (6 bases). The V end lost 6 bases, the J end lost 8 bases, and 20 bases lay between the germline ends. The CDR3 consists of 15 residues. The CDR3 loop reads CASRRSTGRGHEQFF. The CDR3 coding sequence is TGTGCCAGCAGGCGCAGCACCGGCAGGGGTCATGAGCAGTTCTTC.

The sample holds a few counts of this clonotype. CDR3 nucleotide sequence: TGCAGTGCTAGAGGTTGGCGGGGGGATTCGGACGAGCAGTACTTC. The encoded protein is CSARGWRGDSDEQYF. The chain uses TRBV20-1 and TRBJ2-7, with 8 bases that match TRBD2. V dropped 1 base and J dropped 5; count of bases not matched to a gene: 10. Germline lookup yields CDR1 DFQATT and CDR2 SNEGSKA (reference sequence). There are 15 residues in the CDR3.

The V call is TRBV10-2, the J call TRBJ2-1; unclear D gene. The length of the CDR3 is 11 residues. Trimming removed 3 bases from V and 9 bases from J, with 6 bases in between. CDR1 is WSHSY, CDR2 SAAADI, per germline. The CDR3 DNA follows: TGCGCCAGCAGTGAAAAGCTTGAGCAGTTCTTC. Protein: CASSEKLEQFF.

The chain has TRBV2 and TRBJ2-5, with D tentatively TRBD1 (6 bases). V was pared by 4 bases and J by 5 bases, with 14 bases between. The CDR3 extends over 14 amino acids. Germline CDR1 and CDR2: SNHLY and FYNNEI. CDR3 loop: CASSGGTGRETQYF. The CDR3 region has the DNA TGTGCCAGCAGTGGGGGAACAGGGCGGGAGACCCAGTACTTC.

This clonotype was observed at least ten times. The gene calls are TRBV6-1 and TRBJ2-5; D may correspond to TRBD1 or TRBD2 (6 bases each). Germline CDR1 MNHNS, CDR2 SASEGT. V lost 4 bases to trimming and J lost 5 bases, with 17 bases between them. This CDR3 region has 15 residues. The CDR3 DNA reads as TGTGCCAGCAGTGCCCTTTTCGGGGGCGGGGAGACCCAGTACTTC. Amino acids: CASSALFGGGETQYF.

Ten or more counts support this clonotype. The chain employs TRBV25-1 and TRBJ2-1; 8 bases fit TRBD2. The V segment lost 4 bases and the J segment 4 bases; nucleotides outside the gene matches: 9. This CDR3 region has 16 residues. Germline V gene lookup returns CDR1 MGHDK and CDR2 SYGVNS. The CDR3 spells CASSGAGGPSYNEQFF. The DNA for the CDR3 is TGTGCCAGCAGTGGCGCGGGGGGACCCTCATACAATGAGCAGTTCTTC.

The chain uses TRBV2 and TRBJ1-5, with 7 bases identical to TRBD1. The CDR3 consists of 14 residues. Germline-derived CDR1 and CDR2 are SNHLY and FYNNEI. The trim removed 6 bases at V and 2 bases at J, leaving 4 bases unmatched. This CDR3 is CASSHDRGNQPQHF. CDR3 sequence (DNA): TGTGCCAGCAGCCACGACAGGGGCAATCAGCCCCAGCATTTT.

This clonotype was seen a handful of times. J is TRBJ1-5 and V is TRBV30; tentative D call: TRBD1 (5 bases). Trimming left V 2 bases short and J 6 bases short, with 11 bases between. This CDR3 contains 13 residues. Germline V lookup: CDR1 GTSNPN, CDR2 SVGIG (reference sequence). The CDR3 DNA is TGTGCCTGGAGTCTCGGGACTCTTCAGCCCCAGCATTTT. Translation gives CAWSLGTLQPQHF.

V usage is TRBV29-1 and J usage is TRBJ2-1; D assignment may be TRBD1 or TRBD2 (6 bases each). Trimming pared 7 bases from V and 6 bases from J, leaving 31 bases between. Germline-derived CDR1 and CDR2 are SQVTM and ANQGSEA. This CDR3 has 18 amino acids. The CDR3 is CSARLQEWGRGVGNEQFF. In DNA, the CDR3 is TGCAGCGCCAGACTACAGGAATGGGGGCGGGGAGTGGGCAATGAGCAGTTCTTC.

The chain employs TRBV6-1 and TRBJ1-1, with no clear D. The V and J ends lost 5 bases and 5 bases respectively, with 12 bases between them. This CDR3 spans 13 amino acids. Per the germline V gene, CDR1 is MNHNS and CDR2 is SASEGT. As DNA, the CDR3 is TGTGCCAGCAGTCCTATGGTTAGTACTGAAGCTTTCTTT. Translated: CASSPMVSTEAFF.

This clonotype was seen ten or more times. The chain is built from TRBV7-8 and TRBJ1-6; D remains unclear. This CDR3 has 13 residues. V was cut by 3 bases and J by 7 bases, with 7 bases left in between. In germline, CDR1 is SGHVS, CDR2 FQNEAQ. The CDR3 bases are TGTGCCAGCAGCTTTGGCGTAAATTCACCCCTCCACTTT. It codes for CASSFGVNSPLHF. The variable domain in full, with the rest retrieved from reference TRBV7-8 and TRBJ1-6, is GAGVSQSPRYKVAKRGQDVALRCDPISGHVSLFWYQQALGQGPEFLTYFQNEAQLDKSGLPSDRFFAERPEGSVSTLKIQRTQQEDSAVYLCASSFGVNSPLHFGNGTRLTVT.

Remarks on this clonotype: A much larger clonotype is one base distant, so this may be a read error. The chain joins TRBV6-6 to TRBJ1-1, with D unclear. The CDR3 totals 11 residues. Trimming stripped 7 bases from V and 0 bases from J, with 3 bases between. Germline lookup yields CDR1 MNHNY and CDR2 SVGAGI (reference sequence). This chain's CDR3 is CASTLNTEAFF. Written as DNA, the CDR3 is TGTGCCAGCACCCTGAACACTGAAGCTTTCTTT.

This clonotype was seen more than once but under ten times. V is TRBV5-1 and J is TRBJ1-2; D unresolved. Looked up from germline, CDR1 is SGHRS and CDR2 is YFSETQ. The CDR3 totals 14 residues. The V end was cut by 0 bases, the J end by 4 bases, with 10 bases between. The CDR3 loop reads CASSLDYISYGYTF. DNA of the CDR3: TGCGCCAGCAGCTTGGACTACATAAGCTATGGCTACACCTTC.